These 5 T cell receptor beta chains share one sample of origin, sequenced in a study of T-cell reconstitution after alpha-beta-depleted transplantation in children. Unique molecular identifiers were incorporated during preparation of the TCRbeta library. TCRdb ran MiXCR on the PCR reads and lists one entry per CDR3 protein. In the table there are approximately 83,000 distinct CDR3 sequences, about 12% of which are singletons. The sequencing here drew on PBMCs from the stem cell graft donor, taken from the stem cell graft. The origin of the receptors is a human donor who donated a stem cell graft to a child with inherited bone marrow failure.

In its sample, this clonotype was seen many times. This chain links TRBV7-9 with TRBJ1-3; a weak D match, TRBD1 (5 bases). The CDR3 spans 14 residues. Germline V gene lookup returns CDR1 SEHNR and CDR2 FQNEAQ (reference sequence). The ends were cut back, 1 base at V and 5 bases at J, with 9 bases in the middle. The CDR3 nucleotides read TGTGCCAGCAGCTTAGAGCAGGGTCGAAACACCATATATTTT. Protein sequence: CASSLEQGRNTIYF.

At least ten counts were recorded for this clonotype. The CDR3 loop reads CASSSGTGDEKLFF. DNA for the CDR3: TGTGCCAGCAGCTCCGGGACAGGGGATGAAAAACTGTTTTTT. The V and J genes are TRBV7-9 and TRBJ1-4; 10 bases are shared with TRBD1. V was pared by 4 bases and J by 6 bases, with 2 bases of the junction left unmatched. There are 14 residues in the CDR3. Germline CDR1 is SEHNR and CDR2 is FQNEAQ (reference sequence). Combining the CDR3 with reference TRBV7-9 and TRBJ1-4 gives the whole variable domain DTGVSQNPRHKITKRGQNVTFRCDPISEHNRLYWYRQTLGQGPEFLTYFQNEAQLEKSRLLSDRFSAERPKGSFSTLEIQRTEQGDSAMYLCASSSGTGDEKLFFGSGTQLSVL.

The CDR3 nucleotides read TGTGCCAGCAGCTTAGACGCGGGGATAGCCAAAAACATTCAGTACTTC. Amino acid sequence: CASSLDAGIAKNIQYF. The V and J genes are TRBV7-2 and TRBJ2-4; D is possibly TRBD2 (6 bases). Trimming took off 1 base at V and 0 bases at J, with 10 bases between the two ends. Germline V CDR1 and CDR2: SGHTA, FQGNSA. The CDR3 consists of 16 residues.

This clonotype has ten or more counts. The rearrangement links TRBV28 to TRBJ2-5; D is perhaps TRBD1 (6 bases). Germline CDR1 and CDR2: MDHEN and SYDVKM. V was pared by 2 bases and J by 2 bases, with 12 bases between. The CDR3 totals 15 residues. The CDR3 DNA sequence: TGTGCCAGCAGTTTAGTGAGAAGGGGGCAAGAGACCCAGTACTTC. The encoded protein is CASSLVRRGQETQYF. Full variable domain (outside the CDR3, taken from reference TRBV28 and TRBJ2-5): DVKVTQSSRYLVKRTGEKVFLECVQDMDHENMFWYRQDPGLGLRLIYFSYDVKMKEKGDIPEGYSVSREKKERFSLILESASTNQTSMYLCASSLVRRGQETQYFGPGTRLLVL.

This clonotype was picked up many times. The chain has TRBV20-1 and TRBJ2-1; 8 bases match TRBD2. CDR3 length equals 18 residues. The germline gives CDR1 DFQATT, CDR2 SNEGSKA (reference sequence). Trimming removed 6 bases from V and 0 bases from J; junction bases left unmatched: 16. The CDR3: CSAKQAGASPSSYNEQFF. The CDR3 DNA sequence: TGCAGTGCAAAACAAGCGGGGGCCAGCCCTAGCTCCTACAATGAGCAGTTCTTC.